The rows below give T cell receptor beta chains drawn from one sample of a study of blood T cell repertoires in COVID-19. The repertoire was sequenced with immunoSEQ multiplex PCR; TCRdb's copy has only in-frame clones and lacks some. This table has 20,000 to 25,000 clones, 84% appearing once. Sequencing was performed on peripheral blood. These receptors were collected from a man aged 35-49 years with acute or convalescent COVID-19. CDR3s include the opening cysteine and the closing phenylalanine or tryptophan. A D gene is named only where the DNA matches it firmly. Size tells how often a clone was seen (once, few, many) or the class of an expanded clone, and some rows leave it out.

J gene,CDR3 length,D gene,V gene,clone size,CDR3 DNA,CDR3 protein
TRBJ1-1,13,.,TRBV5-1,.,TGCGCCAGCAGCTTGGGCGGATTGACTGAAGCTTTCTTT,CASSLGGLTEAFF
TRBJ1-3,16,TRBD1,TRBV9,.,TGTGCCAGCAGCGCCTCCGGGACAGGGGTTGGAAACACCATATATTTT,CASSASGTGVGNTIYF
TRBJ1-2,13,TRBD1,TRBV19,.,TGTGCCAGTAGTATGCAGGGGGCGTATGGCTACACCTTC,CASSMQGAYGYTF
TRBJ1-1,15,TRBD1,TRBV5-1,.,TGCGCCAGCAGCAAGATCCGGGACAGGGGTACTGAAGCTTTCTTT,CASSKIRDRGTEAFF
TRBJ1-2,14,.,TRBV30,.,TGTGCCTGGAGTATAACGAGGCAAAACTATGGCTACACCTTC,CAWSITRQNYGYTF
TRBJ2-1,14,TRBD2,TRBV3-1/TRBV3-2,once,TGTGCCAGCAGCAAGTCGGGGGGACACAATGAGCAGTTCTTC,CASSKSGGHNEQFF
TRBJ1-1,14,.,TRBV9,.,TGTGCCAGCAGCGTCGTTGCGGCTTCCACTGAAGCTTTCTTT,CASSVVAASTEAFF
TRBJ2-1,13,.,TRBV30,.,TGTGCCTGGTCCCGACGGCATTTCGGGATTAAGTTCTTC,CAWSRRHFGIKFF
TRBJ2-5,15,.,TRBV21-1,.,TGTGCCAGGGTCCCCGAAACAGGGGACGGAGAGACCCAGTACTTC,CARVPETGDGETQYF
TRBJ2-7,13,.,TRBV4-1,.,TGCGCCAGCAGCATCGGCGGGTCCTACGAGCAGTACTTC,CASSIGGSYEQYF
TRBJ1-3,16,.,TRBV7-2,.,TGTGCCAGCAGCTTAGTTGACCGGAGCTCTGGAAACACCATATATTTT,CASSLVDRSSGNTIYF
TRBJ2-1,11,.,TRBV29-1,.,TGCAGCGTTGACAGGGACAATGAGCAGTTCTTC,CSVDRDNEQFF
TRBJ2-7,12,.,TRBV28,few,TGTGCCAGCAGTTTCACAGTCTACGAGCAGTACTTC,CASSFTVYEQYF
TRBJ1-5,14,TRBD1,TRBV30,.,TGTGCCTGGACATGGACAGGGCAAAATCAGCCCCAGCATTTT,CAWTWTGQNQPQHF
TRBJ1-1,14,.,TRBV5-1,.,TGCGCCAGCAGCTTGACACAGGGCGTCACTGAAGCTTTCTTT,CASSLTQGVTEAFF
TRBJ2-1,15,TRBD2,TRBV13,few,TGTGCCAGCAGCTTAGGACTAGCGGGAGACGGTGAGCAGTTCTTC,CASSLGLAGDGEQFF
TRBJ1-4,14,TRBD1,TRBV30,few,TGTGCCTGGAGTCCTGACAGGGTAGATGAAAAACTGTTTTTT,CAWSPDRVDEKLFF
TRBJ1-3,17,.,TRBV9,.,TGTGCCAGCAGCTCAACCGGGGGGCTGACCTCTGGAAACACCATATATTTT,CASSSTGGLTSGNTIYF
TRBJ2-2,16,TRBD2,TRBV7-2,.,TGTGCCAGCAGCTTAGTTCCTAGCGGGGGAGCCGGGGAGCTGTTTTTT,CASSLVPSGGAGELFF
TRBJ1-2,15,.,TRBV5-1,.,TGCGCCAGCAGCTTGGAAGGGGTGCATCACTATGGCTACACCTTC,CASSLEGVHHYGYTF
TRBJ1-3,16,.,TRBV19,.,TGTGCCAGTATCAACCCCGGCGAGGGCCCTGGAAACACCATATATTTT,CASINPGEGPGNTIYF
TRBJ2-1,15,.,TRBV12-5,.,TGTGCTAGTGGTTTGTGGAGGGGATACTACAATGAGCAGTTCTTC,CASGLWRGYYNEQFF
TRBJ2-7,13,.,TRBV29-1,.,TGCAGCGTTGAGGACATATCGATCCACGAGCAGTACTTC,CSVEDISIHEQYF
TRBJ1-4,15,.,TRBV7-2,.,TGTGCCAGCAGCCCCCCAACAGGCGGTAATGAAAAACTGTTTTTT,CASSPPTGGNEKLFF
TRBJ1-3,14,.,TRBV5-4,.,TGTGCCAGCACCGAATTCAACGCGCAAAACACCATATATTTT,CASTEFNAQNTIYF
TRBJ2-7,14,TRBD1,TRBV2,once,TGTGCCAGCAGAGGACAGGAGAGCTCCTACGAGCAGTACTTC,CASRGQESSYEQYF
TRBJ2-7,15,TRBD1,TRBV5-4,.,TGTGCCAGCAGCTTGAGTGGGACAGGGAGCAACGAGCAGTACTTC,CASSLSGTGSNEQYF
TRBJ1-2,12,.,TRBV30,.,TGTGCCTGGACGACAGGCGCGTATGGCTACACCTTC,CAWTTGAYGYTF
TRBJ1-1,15,TRBD1,TRBV27,.,TGTGCCAGCAGTTTAAGGGGGCGAAGCGACACTGAAGCTTTCTTT,CASSLRGRSDTEAFF
TRBJ1-2,13,TRBD1,TRBV7-9,.,TGTGCCAGCAGCGTACAGGGGAACTATGGCTACACCTTC,CASSVQGNYGYTF
TRBJ2-3,15,TRBD1,TRBV7-3,.,TGTGCCAGCAGCTGGGGACAGACAGACACAGATACGCAGTATTTT,CASSWGQTDTDTQYF
TRBJ1-6,17,TRBD1,TRBV7-9,.,TGTGCCAGCAGCTCCTGGGGTCTGGGGACAGGAGATTCACCCCTCCACTTT,CASSSWGLGTGDSPLHF
TRBJ2-1,14,TRBD2,TRBV6-4,.,TGTGCCAGCAGTGAAGGGACTACCAACAATGAGCAGTTCTTC,CASSEGTTNNEQFF
TRBJ2-2,17,TRBD2,TRBV7-8,.,TGTGCCAGCAGCTTAGCTCGCCTAGCGGGACTCACCGGGGAGCTGTTTTTT,CASSLARLAGLTGELFF
TRBJ1-4,16,.,TRBV10-3,few,TGTGCCATCAGTCGTCACCTAGGGGAGGGTAATGAAAAACTGTTTTTT,CAISRHLGEGNEKLFF
TRBJ2-3,11,.,TRBV11-3,.,TGTGCCAGCAGCTCGTCAGATACGCAGTATTTT,CASSSSDTQYF
TRBJ1-1,12,.,TRBV2,.,TGTGCCAGCAGTTGGGGGGGGAATGAAGCTTTCTTT,CASSWGGNEAFF
TRBJ2-6,16,.,TRBV7-2,.,TGTGCCAGCAGCTTATTTCTCGGGGCTGGGGCCAACGTCCTGACTTTC,CASSLFLGAGANVLTF
TRBJ1-4,15,.,TRBV19,.,TGTGCCAGTAGTATTGCAGGAGGGTTTGGCGAAAAACTGTTTTTT,CASSIAGGFGEKLFF
TRBJ2-1,16,.,TRBV24-1,.,TGTGCCACCAGTGATTTGTGGGCGTCGTCCTACAATGAGCAGTTCTTC,CATSDLWASSYNEQFF
TRBJ1-2,14,.,TRBV3-1/TRBV3-2,.,TGTGCCAGCAGCCAAGACACATCAGGGTTAGGCTACACCTTC,CASSQDTSGLGYTF
TRBJ2-1,11,.,TRBV19,.,TGTGCCAGTAGCAGAAACAATGAGCAGTTCTTC,CASSRNNEQFF
TRBJ2-2,17,.,TRBV18,.,TGTGCCAGCTCACCGCTCTTTGGGACACCGAACACCGGGGAGCTGTTTTTT,CASSPLFGTPNTGELFF
TRBJ2-7,12,.,TRBV27,.,TGTGCCAGCAGTTCCCCCCCCTTCGAGCAGTACTTC,CASSSPPFEQYF
TRBJ2-7,15,.,TRBV4-2,few,TGTGCCAGCAGACCGGGACTCCTCGTGTCGGGGGAGCAGTACTTC,CASRPGLLVSGEQYF
TRBJ1-6,15,.,TRBV6-5,.,TGTGCCAGCAGTTACAAGACAGTAGGGGTTTCACCCCTCCACTTT,CASSYKTVGVSPLHF
TRBJ1-2,15,.,TRBV19,.,TGTGCCAGTACCTACCGGGACACTCATCTTAATGGCTACACCTTC,CASTYRDTHLNGYTF
TRBJ2-2,16,.,TRBV5-8,.,TGTGCCAGCAGCTTGGTTGTGACAGACGTCACCGGGGAGCTGTTTTTT,CASSLVVTDVTGELFF
TRBJ1-2,13,TRBD1,TRBV10-3,few,TGTGCCAGCGGACAGGACTCGAACTATGGCTACACCTTC,CASGQDSNYGYTF
TRBJ1-2,15,.,TRBV3-1/TRBV3-2,.,TGTGCCAGCAGCCAAGGGGGGGAAGGTAACTATGGCTACACCTTC,CASSQGGEGNYGYTF
TRBJ2-1,15,TRBD2,TRBV30,.,TGTGCCTGGCGCGGGACTAGCGTCGGGTTAGGGGAGCAGTTCTTC,CAWRGTSVGLGEQFF
TRBJ2-7,13,.,TRBV12-3/TRBV12-4,.,TGTGCCAGCAGTTTCGGGATCCCCTACGAGCAGTACTTC,CASSFGIPYEQYF
TRBJ2-1,13,.,TRBV19,.,TGTGCCAGTAGTGTGGGGACTTCTAATGAGCAGTTCTTC,CASSVGTSNEQFF